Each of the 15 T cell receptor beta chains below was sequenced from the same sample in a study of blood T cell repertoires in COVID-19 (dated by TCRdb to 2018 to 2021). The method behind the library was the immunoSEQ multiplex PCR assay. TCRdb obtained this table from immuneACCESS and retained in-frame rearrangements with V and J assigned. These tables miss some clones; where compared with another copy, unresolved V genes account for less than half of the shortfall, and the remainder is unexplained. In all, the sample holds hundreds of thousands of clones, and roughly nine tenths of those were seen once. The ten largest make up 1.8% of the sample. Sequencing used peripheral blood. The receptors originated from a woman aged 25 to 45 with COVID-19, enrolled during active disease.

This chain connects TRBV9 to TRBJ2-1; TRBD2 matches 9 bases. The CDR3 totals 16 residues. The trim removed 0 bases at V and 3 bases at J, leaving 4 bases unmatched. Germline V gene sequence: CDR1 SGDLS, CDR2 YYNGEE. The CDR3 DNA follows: TGTGCCAGCAGCGTAGGGCTAGCGGGATACTACAATGAGCAGTTCTTC. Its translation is CASSVGLAGYYNEQFF. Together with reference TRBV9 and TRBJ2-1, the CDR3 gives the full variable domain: DSGVTQTPKHLITATGQRVTLRCSPRSGDLSVYWYQQSLDQGLQFLIQYYNGEERAKGNILERFSAQQFPDLHSELNLSSLELGDSALYFCASSVGLAGYYNEQFFGPGTRLTVL.

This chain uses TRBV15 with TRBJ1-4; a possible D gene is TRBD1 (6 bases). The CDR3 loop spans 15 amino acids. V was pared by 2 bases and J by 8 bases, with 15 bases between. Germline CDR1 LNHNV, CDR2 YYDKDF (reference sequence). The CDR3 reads CATSRQGLGTEKLFF. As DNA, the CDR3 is TGTGCCACCAGCAGACAGGGGTTGGGAACAGAAAAACTGTTTTTT.

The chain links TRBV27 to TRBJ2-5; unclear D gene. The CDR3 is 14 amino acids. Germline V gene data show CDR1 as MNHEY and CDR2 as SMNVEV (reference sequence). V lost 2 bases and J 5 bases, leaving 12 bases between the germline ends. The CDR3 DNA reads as TGTGCCAGCAGTTTAATGGGCCCTTCGGAGACCCAGTACTTC. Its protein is CASSLMGPSETQYF.

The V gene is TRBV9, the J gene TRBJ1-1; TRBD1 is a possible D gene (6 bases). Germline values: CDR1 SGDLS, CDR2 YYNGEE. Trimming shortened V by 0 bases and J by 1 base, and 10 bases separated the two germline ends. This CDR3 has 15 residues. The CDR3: CASSVVGGRNTEAFF. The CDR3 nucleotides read TGTGCCAGCAGCGTAGTAGGGGGACGGAACACTGAAGCTTTCTTT.

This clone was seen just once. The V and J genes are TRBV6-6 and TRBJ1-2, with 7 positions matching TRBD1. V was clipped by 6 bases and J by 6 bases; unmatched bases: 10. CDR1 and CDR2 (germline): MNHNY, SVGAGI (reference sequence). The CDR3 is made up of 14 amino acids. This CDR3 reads CASRARAGGDGYTF. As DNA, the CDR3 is TGTGCCAGCAGAGCCCGCGCAGGGGGAGATGGCTACACCTTC.

The CDR3: CASSFVRRCDREYDEQYF. Written as DNA, the CDR3 is TGTGCCAGCAGCTTCGTCAGGCGCTGCGACAGGGAGTATGACGAGCAGTACTTC. The chain employs TRBV3-1 (or the pseudogene TRBV3-2) and TRBJ2-7; 7 positions agree with TRBD1. This CDR3 is built from 18 residues. From germline, CDR1 is LGHDT and CDR2 YNNKEL (reference sequence). Unmatched junction bases numbered 21, after V lost 5 bases and J lost 5 bases.

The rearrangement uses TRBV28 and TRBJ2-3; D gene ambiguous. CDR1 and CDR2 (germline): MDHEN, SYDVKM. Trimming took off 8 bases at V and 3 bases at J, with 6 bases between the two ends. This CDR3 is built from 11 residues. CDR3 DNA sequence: TGTGCCAGCGGTAGTACAGATACGCAGTATTTT. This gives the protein CASGSTDTQYF.

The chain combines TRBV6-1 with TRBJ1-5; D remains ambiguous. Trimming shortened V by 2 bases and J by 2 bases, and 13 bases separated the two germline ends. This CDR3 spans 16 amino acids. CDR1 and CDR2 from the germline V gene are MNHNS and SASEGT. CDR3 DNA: TGTGCCAGCAGTGAACCCTACTACCGGGGCAATCAGCCCCAGCATTTT. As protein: CASSEPYYRGNQPQHF.

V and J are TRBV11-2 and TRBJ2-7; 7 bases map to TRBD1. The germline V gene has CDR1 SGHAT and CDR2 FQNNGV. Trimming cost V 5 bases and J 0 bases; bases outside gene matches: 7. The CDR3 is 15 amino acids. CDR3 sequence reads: CASSQDRFSSYEQYV. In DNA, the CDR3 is TGTGCCAGCAGCCAGGACAGGTTTAGCTCCTACGAGCAGTACGTC.

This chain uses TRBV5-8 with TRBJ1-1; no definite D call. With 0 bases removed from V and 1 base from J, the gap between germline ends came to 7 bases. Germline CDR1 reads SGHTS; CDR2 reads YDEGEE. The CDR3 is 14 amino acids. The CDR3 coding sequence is TGTGCCAGCAGCTTGGCCGGTTGGAACACTGAAGCTTTCTTT. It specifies CASSLAGWNTEAFF.

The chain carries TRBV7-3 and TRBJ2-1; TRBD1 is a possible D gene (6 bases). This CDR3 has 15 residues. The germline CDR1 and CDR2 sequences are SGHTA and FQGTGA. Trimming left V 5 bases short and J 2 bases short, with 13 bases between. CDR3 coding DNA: TGTGCCAGCAGCCGAGACAGGAGGACCTACAATGAGCAGTTCTTC. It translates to CASSRDRRTYNEQFF.

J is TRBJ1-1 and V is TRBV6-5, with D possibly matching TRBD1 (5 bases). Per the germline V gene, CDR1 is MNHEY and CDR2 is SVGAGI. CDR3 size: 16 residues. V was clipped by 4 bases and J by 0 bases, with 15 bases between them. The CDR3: CASSSVRQTMNTEAFF. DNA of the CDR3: TGTGCCAGCAGTTCCGTCCGACAGACAATGAACACTGAAGCTTTCTTT.

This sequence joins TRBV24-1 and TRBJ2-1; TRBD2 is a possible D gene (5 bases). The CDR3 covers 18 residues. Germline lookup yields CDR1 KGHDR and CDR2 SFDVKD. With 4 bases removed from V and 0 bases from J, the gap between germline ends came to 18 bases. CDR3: CATSDPREGSSSYNEQFF. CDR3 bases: TGTGCCACCAGTGACCCCCGGGAAGGCTCGAGCTCCTACAATGAGCAGTTCTTC.

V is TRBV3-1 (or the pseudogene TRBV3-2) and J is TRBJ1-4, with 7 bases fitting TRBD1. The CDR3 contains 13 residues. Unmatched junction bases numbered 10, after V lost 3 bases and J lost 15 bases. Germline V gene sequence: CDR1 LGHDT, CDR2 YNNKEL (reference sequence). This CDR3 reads CASSQTTGESLFF. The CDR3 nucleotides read TGTGCCAGCAGCCAGACTACAGGGGAAAGTTTGTTTTTT.

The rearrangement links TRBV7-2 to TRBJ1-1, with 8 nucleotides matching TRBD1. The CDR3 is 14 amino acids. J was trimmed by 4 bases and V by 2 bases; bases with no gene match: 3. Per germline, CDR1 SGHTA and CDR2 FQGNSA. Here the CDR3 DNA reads TGTGCCAGCAGCTTAAGACAGGGGAGCACTGAAGCTTTCTTT. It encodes CASSLRQGSTEAFF.